The T cell receptor beta chain described here comes from a study of cytomegalovirus exposure and HLA in healthy donors. Study-level information: Most donors, approximately 82% of 350 to 450 genotyped, fell in the Caucasian-associated ancestry cluster.

Germline V gene sequence: CDR1 DFQATT, CDR2 SNEGSKA (reference sequence). The CDR3 totals 11 residues. The ends were cut back, 8 bases at V and 2 bases at J, with 9 bases in the middle. The PCR had 60 Vbeta and 13 Jbeta primers. TCRdb's copy holds only in-frame clones and misses some; the assay was immunoSEQ multiplex PCR. Of 150,000 to 250,000 clones in the sample, 79% were seen once. The study's findings and limits: The study dropped some indistinguishable V segments, TRBV6-2 and TRBV6-3 among them. Most TCR beta V segments were productive about 87% or about 30% of the time in an earlier analysis.

Regarding this clone: Its antigen is unknown.

This clonotype was sampled from a woman between 25 and 40 years old in good health and CMV-seropositive. The chain recombines TRBV20-1 with TRBJ1-1; D call uncertain. The sequenced material came from PBMCs. The CDR3 bases are TGCAGTTTGGAGTTAAACACTGAAGCTTTCTTT. As protein: CSLELNTEAFF.